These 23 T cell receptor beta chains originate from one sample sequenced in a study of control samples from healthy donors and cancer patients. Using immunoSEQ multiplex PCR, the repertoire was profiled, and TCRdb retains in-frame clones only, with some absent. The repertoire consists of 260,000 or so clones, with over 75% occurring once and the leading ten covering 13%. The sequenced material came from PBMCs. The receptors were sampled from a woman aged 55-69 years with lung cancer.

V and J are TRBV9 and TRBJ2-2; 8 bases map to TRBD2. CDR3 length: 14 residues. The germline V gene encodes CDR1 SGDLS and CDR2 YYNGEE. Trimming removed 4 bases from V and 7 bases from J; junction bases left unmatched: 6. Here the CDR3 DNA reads TGTGCCAGCAGCCCGGGGGGGGTTGGCGGGGAGCTGTTTTTT. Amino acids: CASSPGGVGGELFF. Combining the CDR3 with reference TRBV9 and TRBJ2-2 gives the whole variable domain DSGVTQTPKHLITATGQRVTLRCSPRSGDLSVYWYQQSLDQGLQFLIQYYNGEERAKGNILERFSAQQFPDLHSELNLSSLELGDSALYFCASSPGGVGGELFFGEGSRLTVL.

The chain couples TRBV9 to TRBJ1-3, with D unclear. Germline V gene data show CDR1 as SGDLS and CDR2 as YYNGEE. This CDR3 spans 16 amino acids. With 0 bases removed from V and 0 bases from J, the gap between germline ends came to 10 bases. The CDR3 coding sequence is TGTGCCAGCAGCGTAGTCCCGGGCAGCTCTGGAAACACCATATATTTT. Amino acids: CASSVVPGSSGNTIYF.

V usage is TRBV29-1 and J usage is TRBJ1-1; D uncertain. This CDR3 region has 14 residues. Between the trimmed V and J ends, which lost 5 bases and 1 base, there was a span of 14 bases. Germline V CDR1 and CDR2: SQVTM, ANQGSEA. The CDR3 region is CSVWAAIRNTEAFF. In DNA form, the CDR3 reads TGCAGCGTTTGGGCAGCCATCCGGAACACTGAAGCTTTCTTT.

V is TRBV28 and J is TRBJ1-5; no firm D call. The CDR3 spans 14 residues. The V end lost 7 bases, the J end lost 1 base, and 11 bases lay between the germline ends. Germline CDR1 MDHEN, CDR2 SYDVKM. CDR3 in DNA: TGTGCCAGCATCGGCACGGAAAGCAATCAGCCCCAGCATTTT. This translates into CASIGTESNQPQHF.

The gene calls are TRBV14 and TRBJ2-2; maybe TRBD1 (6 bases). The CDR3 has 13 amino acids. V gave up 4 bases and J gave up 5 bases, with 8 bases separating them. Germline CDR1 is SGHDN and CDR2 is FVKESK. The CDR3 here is CASSPQGTGELFF. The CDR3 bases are TGTGCCAGCAGCCCACAGGGTACCGGGGAGCTGTTTTTT. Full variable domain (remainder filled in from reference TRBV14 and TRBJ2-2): EAGVTQFPSHSVIEKGQTVTLRCDPISGHDNLYWYRRVMGKEIKFLLHFVKESKQDESGMPNNRFLAERTGGTYSTLKVQPAELEDSGVYFCASSPQGTGELFFGEGSRLTVL.

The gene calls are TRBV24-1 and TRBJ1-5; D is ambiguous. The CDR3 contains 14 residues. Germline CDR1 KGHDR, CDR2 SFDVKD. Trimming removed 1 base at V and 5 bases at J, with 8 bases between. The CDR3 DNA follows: TGTGCCACCAGTGATTTAAACAGCCATCAGCCCCAGCATTTT. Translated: CATSDLNSHQPQHF.

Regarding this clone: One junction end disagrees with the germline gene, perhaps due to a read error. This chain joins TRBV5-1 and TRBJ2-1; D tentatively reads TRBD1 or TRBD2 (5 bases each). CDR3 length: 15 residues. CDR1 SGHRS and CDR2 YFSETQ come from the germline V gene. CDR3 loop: CARSWGRGANNEQFF. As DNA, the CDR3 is TGCGCCCGCAGCTGGGGCCGGGGCGCAAACAATGAGCAGTTCTTC.

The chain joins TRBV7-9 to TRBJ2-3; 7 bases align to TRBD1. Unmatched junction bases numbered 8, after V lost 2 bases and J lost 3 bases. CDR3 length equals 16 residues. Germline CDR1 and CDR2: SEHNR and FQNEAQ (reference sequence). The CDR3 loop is CASSLRVQGVTDTQYF. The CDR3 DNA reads TGTGCCAGCAGCTTAAGGGTCCAGGGGGTGACAGATACGCAGTATTTT. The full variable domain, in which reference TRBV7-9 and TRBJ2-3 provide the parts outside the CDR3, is DTGVSQNPRHKITKRGQNVTFRCDPISEHNRLYWYRQTLGQGPEFLTYFQNEAQLEKSRLLSDRFSAERPKGSFSTLEIQRTEQGDSAMYLCASSLRVQGVTDTQYFGPGTRLTVL.

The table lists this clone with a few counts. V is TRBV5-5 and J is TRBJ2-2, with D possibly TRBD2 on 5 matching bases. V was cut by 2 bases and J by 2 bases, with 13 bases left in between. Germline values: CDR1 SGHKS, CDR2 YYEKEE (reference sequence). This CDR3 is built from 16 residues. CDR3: CASSFERRRNTGELFF. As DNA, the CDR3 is TGTGCCAGCAGCTTCGAGCGGAGGAGAAACACCGGGGAGCTGTTTTTT.

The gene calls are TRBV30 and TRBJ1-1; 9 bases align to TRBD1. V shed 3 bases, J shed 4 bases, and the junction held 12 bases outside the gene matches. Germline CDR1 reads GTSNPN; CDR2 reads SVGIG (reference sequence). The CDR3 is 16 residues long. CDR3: CAWSEGQGGVGTEAFF. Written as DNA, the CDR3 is TGTGCCTGGAGCGAGGGACAGGGAGGGGTAGGCACTGAAGCTTTCTTT.

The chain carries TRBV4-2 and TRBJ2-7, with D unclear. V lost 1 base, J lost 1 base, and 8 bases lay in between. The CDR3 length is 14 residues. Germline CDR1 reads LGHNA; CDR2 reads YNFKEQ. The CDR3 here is CASSQVGQSYEQYF. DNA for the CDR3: TGTGCCAGCAGCCAAGTAGGTCAGTCCTACGAGCAGTACTTC.

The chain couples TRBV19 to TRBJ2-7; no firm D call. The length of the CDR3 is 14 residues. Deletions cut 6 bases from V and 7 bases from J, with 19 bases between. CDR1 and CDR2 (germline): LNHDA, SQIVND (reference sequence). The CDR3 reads CASSLLSLVYEQYF. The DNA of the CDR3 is TGTGCCAGTAGCCTCCTAAGTCTCGTTTATGAGCAGTACTTC.

The chain's CDR3 is CASSADRGRQPQHF. DNA for the CDR3: TGCGCCAGCAGTGCGGACAGGGGAAGGCAGCCCCAGCATTTT. This chain links TRBV10-2 with TRBJ1-5, with TRBD1 matching over 9 bases. The CDR3 totals 14 residues. CDR1 and CDR2 from the germline V gene are WSHSY and SAAADI. V lost 4 bases to trimming and J lost 7 bases; unmatched junction nucleotides: 5.

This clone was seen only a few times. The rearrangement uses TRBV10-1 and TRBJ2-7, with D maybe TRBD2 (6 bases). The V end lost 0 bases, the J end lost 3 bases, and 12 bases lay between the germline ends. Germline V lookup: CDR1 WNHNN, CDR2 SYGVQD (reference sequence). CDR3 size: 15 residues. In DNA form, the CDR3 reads TGCGCCAGCAGTGAGTCGGGAGGAATCGGCTACGAGCAGTACTTC. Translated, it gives CASSESGGIGYEQYF.

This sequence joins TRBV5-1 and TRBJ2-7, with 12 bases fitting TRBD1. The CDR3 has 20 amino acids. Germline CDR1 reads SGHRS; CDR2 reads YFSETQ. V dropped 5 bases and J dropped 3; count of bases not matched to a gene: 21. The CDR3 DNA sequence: TGCGCCAGCAGTTTCTCCGTAGGGACAGGGGGCACGACAACCCTCTACGAGCAGTACTTC. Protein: CASSFSVGTGGTTTLYEQYF.

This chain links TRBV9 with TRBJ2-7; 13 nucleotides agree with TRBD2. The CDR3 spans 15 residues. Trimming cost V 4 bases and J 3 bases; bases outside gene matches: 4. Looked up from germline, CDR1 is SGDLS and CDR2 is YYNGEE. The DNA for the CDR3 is TGTGCCAGCAGCCAGGGACTAGCGGGGCTCTACGAGCAGTACTTC. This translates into CASSQGLAGLYEQYF.

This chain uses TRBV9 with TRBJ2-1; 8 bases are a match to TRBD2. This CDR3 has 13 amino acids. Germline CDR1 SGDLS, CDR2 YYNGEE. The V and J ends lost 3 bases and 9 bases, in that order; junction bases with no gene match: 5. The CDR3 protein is CASSGREGGEQFF. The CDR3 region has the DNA TGTGCCAGCAGCGGTCGGGAGGGAGGTGAGCAGTTCTTC.

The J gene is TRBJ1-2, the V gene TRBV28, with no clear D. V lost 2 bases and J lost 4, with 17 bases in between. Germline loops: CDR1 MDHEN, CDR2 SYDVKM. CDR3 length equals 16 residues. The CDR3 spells CASSLSVGRLPYGYTF. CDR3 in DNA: TGTGCCAGCAGTTTAAGCGTCGGACGATTACCCTATGGCTACACCTTC.

CDR3 DNA: TGTGCCAGCAGCTACGGGACCCGGGGCCGGGACACCATATATTTT. Its translation: CASSYGTRGRDTIYF. The chain joins TRBV4-2 to TRBJ1-3; maybe TRBD1 (5 bases). Germline CDR1 and CDR2: LGHNA and YNFKEQ. V shed 5 bases and J shed 8 bases, with 19 bases lying between them. This CDR3 is built from 15 residues.

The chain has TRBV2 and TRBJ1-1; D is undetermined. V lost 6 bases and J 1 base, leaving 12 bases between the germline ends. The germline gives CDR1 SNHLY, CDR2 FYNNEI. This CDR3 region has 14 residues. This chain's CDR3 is CASSEQLPNTEAFF. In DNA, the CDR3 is TGTGCCAGCAGCGAACAGCTCCCGAACACTGAAGCTTTCTTT.

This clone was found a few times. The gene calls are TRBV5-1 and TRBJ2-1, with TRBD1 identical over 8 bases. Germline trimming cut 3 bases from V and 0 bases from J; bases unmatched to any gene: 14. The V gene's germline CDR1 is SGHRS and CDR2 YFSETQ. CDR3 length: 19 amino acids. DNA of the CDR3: TGCGCCAGCAGCTCGAGGACAGGGTACTACTCTACCTCCTACAATGAGCAGTTCTTC. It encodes CASSSRTGYYSTSYNEQFF.

DNA of the CDR3: TGCGCCAGCAGCACTGATCCCCTGACTCCCACAGATACGCAGTATTTT. This gives the protein CASSTDPLTPTDTQYF. This chain joins TRBV5-1 and TRBJ2-3; no clear D gene. The CDR3 has 16 amino acids. Germline V CDR1 and CDR2: SGHRS, YFSETQ. With 4 bases removed from V and 2 bases from J, the gap between germline ends came to 17 bases.

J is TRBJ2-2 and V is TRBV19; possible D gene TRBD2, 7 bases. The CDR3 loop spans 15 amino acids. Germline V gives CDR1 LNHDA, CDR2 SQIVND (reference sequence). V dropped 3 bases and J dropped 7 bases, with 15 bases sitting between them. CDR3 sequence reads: CASSITGGIGGELFF. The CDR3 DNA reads TGTGCCAGTAGTATTACGGGGGGCATAGGCGGGGAGCTGTTTTTT. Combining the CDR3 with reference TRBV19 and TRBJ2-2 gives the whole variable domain DGGITQSPKYLFRKEGQNVTLSCEQNLNHDAMYWYRQDPGQGLRLIYYSQIVNDFQKGDIAEGYSVSREKKESFPLTVTSAQKNPTAFYLCASSITGGIGGELFFGEGSRLTVL.